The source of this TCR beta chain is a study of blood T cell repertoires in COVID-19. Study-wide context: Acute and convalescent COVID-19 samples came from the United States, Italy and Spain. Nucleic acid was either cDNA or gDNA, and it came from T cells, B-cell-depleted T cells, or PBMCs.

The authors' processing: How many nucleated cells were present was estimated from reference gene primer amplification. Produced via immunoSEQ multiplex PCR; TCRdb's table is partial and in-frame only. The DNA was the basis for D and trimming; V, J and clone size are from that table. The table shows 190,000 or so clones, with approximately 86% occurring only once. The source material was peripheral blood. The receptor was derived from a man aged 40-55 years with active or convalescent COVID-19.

The CDR3 coding sequence is TGTGCCAGCAGCTTGGGACAGGGAGTGGTGGATACGCAGTATTTT. Its protein product is CASSLGQGVVDTQYF. The chain has TRBV5-4 and TRBJ2-3; TRBD1 matches 7 bases. Germline V gene lookup returns CDR1 SGHNT and CDR2 YYREEE (reference sequence). The CDR3 has 15 residues. The junction had 7 bases not matched to a gene; V was cut back by 0 bases and J by 6 bases.